Below, 21 T cell receptor beta chains from the same sample are listed, as sequenced in a study of blood T cell repertoires in COVID-19 (dated by TCRdb to the early 2020s). Library preparation was by the immunoSEQ multiplex PCR assay. Held by TCRdb, this immuneACCESS table contains in-frame sequences only and omits some clones. Under half of the omission traces to an unresolved V gene where checked; the cause of the rest is unknown. The sample yields 250,000 or so clones; approximately 89% were counted once. The ten biggest clones cover around 3.1% of the sample. Sequenced input: PBMCs or T cells enriched from blood (not recorded which). These receptors were taken from a woman in her thirties or forties who had been exposed to COVID-19.

The chain uses TRBV4-2 and TRBJ2-2; 8 bases are a match to TRBD1. The trim removed 4 bases at V and 7 bases at J, leaving 11 bases unmatched. The CDR3 extends over 16 amino acids. Germline lookup yields CDR1 LGHNA and CDR2 YNFKEQ. In DNA form, the CDR3 reads TGTGCCAGCAGCCCTTGGAGACAGGGGATGGTCGGGGAGCTGTTTTTT. As protein: CASSPWRQGMVGELFF.

The V gene is TRBV4-3, the J gene TRBJ1-1, with no clear D. CDR1 is LGHNA, CDR2 YSLEER, per germline. The CDR3 spans 15 residues. V gave up 0 bases and J gave up 2 bases, with 10 bases separating them. The CDR3 region is CASSQDLMSNTEAFF. CDR3 sequence (DNA): TGCGCCAGCAGCCAAGATCTAATGAGTAACACTGAAGCTTTCTTT.

The J gene is TRBJ1-5, the V gene TRBV9, with 10 bases identical to TRBD1. J gave up 6 bases and V 4 bases, and 13 bases lay outside the gene matches. CDR3 length: 17 amino acids. Looked up from germline, CDR1 is SGDLS and CDR2 is YYNGEE. The CDR3 spells CASSPEGGTGASQPQHF. The CDR3 bases are TGTGCCAGCAGCCCGGAGGGTGGGACAGGGGCCTCTCAGCCCCAGCATTTT.

Remarks on this clone: Other DNA sequences from this sample encode an identical CDR3 as well. As DNA, the CDR3 is TGTGCCAGCTCACCTGCGGGGGCAGAGACCCAGTACTTC. It yields the protein CASSPAGAETQYF. The J gene is TRBJ2-5, the V gene TRBV18; D possibly corresponds to TRBD2 (7 bases). Germline V CDR1 and CDR2: KGHSH, LQKENI. Trimming left V 3 bases short and J 4 bases short, with 9 bases between. The CDR3 totals 13 residues.

A single count supports this clone. This chain's CDR3 is CANSGRGNTGELFF. The CDR3 nucleotides are TGTGCCAATAGCGGGAGGGGGAACACCGGGGAGCTGTTTTTT. V and J are TRBV2 and TRBJ2-2; 11 bases are a match to TRBD2. V dropped 10 bases and J dropped 1; count of bases not matched to a gene: 2. The CDR3 sequence is 14 residues long. The germline gives CDR1 SNHLY, CDR2 FYNNEI.

The chain uses TRBV10-3 and TRBJ1-3; 10 positions match TRBD1. The CDR3 is made up of 15 amino acids. The junction had 5 bases not matched to a gene; V was cut back by 6 bases and J by 3 bases. CDR1 and CDR2 from the germline V gene are ENHRY and SYGVKD. DNA of the CDR3: TGTGCCATCAGACGACAGGGGGCAATTGGAAACACCATATATTTT. The encoded protein is CAIRRQGAIGNTIYF.

V and J are TRBV28 and TRBJ1-2; tentative D call: TRBD1 (5 bases). This CDR3 contains 13 residues. Germline-derived CDR1 and CDR2 are MDHEN and SYDVKM. V was clipped by 5 bases and J by 8 bases, with 15 bases between them. The CDR3 reads CASSRDSTRGYTF. The CDR3 coding sequence is TGTGCCAGCAGTCGGGACTCTACGAGAGGCTACACCTTC.

The V and J genes are TRBV15 and TRBJ1-3, with 7 positions matching TRBD1. The CDR3 contains 16 residues. V dropped 3 bases and J dropped 0; count of bases not matched to a gene: 5. Looked up from germline, CDR1 is LNHNV and CDR2 is YYDKDF (reference sequence). CDR3 residues: CATSRGDSNSGNTIYF. CDR3 in DNA: TGTGCCACCAGCAGGGGGGACAGCAACTCTGGAAACACCATATATTTT.

The gene calls are TRBV24-1 and TRBJ1-5; 7 nucleotides line up with TRBD1. The CDR3 has 14 residues. J was trimmed by 7 bases and V by 3 bases; bases with no gene match: 5. In germline, CDR1 is KGHDR, CDR2 SFDVKD. CDR3 residues: CATSDALDRQPQHF. CDR3 DNA sequence: TGTGCCACCAGTGATGCACTGGACAGGCAGCCCCAGCATTTT.

The rearrangement uses TRBV11-3 and TRBJ2-3, with 12 bases aligning to TRBD2. From germline, CDR1 is SGHNT and CDR2 YENEEA. CDR3 length: 15 residues. With 3 bases clipped from V and 7 bases from J, the junction kept 5 bases outside the gene matches. CDR3 coding DNA: TGTGCCAGCAGCTTCTCTAGCGGGAGGGCAAATACGCAGTATTTT. Translation: CASSFSSGRANTQYF.

V gene TRBV4-1 combines with J gene TRBJ1-4, with D possibly TRBD1 on 5 matching bases. This CDR3 has 16 amino acids. The V end was cut by 0 bases, the J end by 8 bases, with 16 bases between. Germline lookup yields CDR1 MGHRA and CDR2 YSYEKL. CDR3 in DNA: TGCGCCAGCAGCCAAGAGAATATCGACCGGGGGGAAAAACTGTTTTTT. Its protein product is CASSQENIDRGEKLFF.

By frequency in the sample, this clone is medium-sized. V is TRBV7-9 and J is TRBJ1-1, with 8 bases matching TRBD1. CDR3 length equals 13 residues. The V and J ends lost 5 bases and 9 bases, in that order; junction bases with no gene match: 8. Germline V gene sequence: CDR1 SEHNR, CDR2 FQNEAQ (reference sequence). The CDR3 region is CASSPPGQGKAFF. CDR3 nucleotide sequence: TGTGCCAGCAGCCCGCCCGGACAGGGAAAAGCTTTCTTT.

This clone was seen just once. The same CDR3 is also encoded by other DNA sequences in this sample. The rearrangement uses TRBV24-1 and TRBJ1-2; TRBD1 matches at 8 bases. The CDR3 totals 12 residues. Germline V CDR1 and CDR2: KGHDR, SFDVKD. J lost 3 bases, V lost 9 bases, and 2 bases had no gene match. DNA of the CDR3: TGTGCCACCCTGGACAGGGACTATGGCTACACCTTC. It specifies CATLDRDYGYTF.

The chain has TRBV6-6 and TRBJ1-4, with 8 positions matching TRBD1. CDR1 is MNHNY and CDR2 is SVGAGI in the germline V gene (reference sequence). V lost 4 bases and J lost 5; bases outside the gene matches: 9. The CDR3 sequence is 16 residues long. The CDR3 sequence: CASSSHLQGGNEKLFF. The CDR3 nucleotides read TGTGCCAGCAGTTCCCACCTACAGGGGGGGAATGAAAAACTGTTTTTT.

The chain combines TRBV7-2 with TRBJ2-7; 9 nucleotides align to TRBD2. The CDR3 totals 14 residues. Losses at the gene ends were 5 bases for V and 5 bases for J; bases not matched to a gene: 7. CDR1 and CDR2 from the germline V gene are SGHTA and FQGNSA. CDR3 DNA sequence: TGTGCCAGCAGCCAAGCGGGGGGCTCGGACGAGCAGTACTTC. Its protein is CASSQAGGSDEQYF.

This chain uses TRBV19 with TRBJ2-7; the D gene is possibly TRBD2 (5 bases). The V end was cut by 6 bases, the J end by 5 bases, with 23 bases between. Germline loops: CDR1 LNHDA, CDR2 SQIVND (reference sequence). CDR3 size: 16 residues. CDR3 region: CASRATPGVKVHEQYV. Here the CDR3 DNA reads TGTGCCAGTAGGGCAACCCCCGGGGTAAAGGTCCACGAGCAGTACGTC.

The chain combines TRBV27 with TRBJ2-1, with 7 positions matching TRBD1. Looked up from germline, CDR1 is MNHEY and CDR2 is SMNVEV (reference sequence). The length of the CDR3 is 13 residues. The trim removed 10 bases at V and 1 base at J, leaving 4 bases unmatched. The CDR3 DNA sequence: TGTGCCACCAGGGGGACATCCTACAATGAGCAGTTCTTC. Translated, it gives CATRGTSYNEQFF.

This clone was recorded only once. The CDR3 nucleotides read TGTGCCAGCAGCAGACAGGGGGGTATACAGGGAGGCTACACCTTC. Its translation: CASSRQGGIQGGYTF. The genes are TRBV7-9 and TRBJ1-2; TRBD1 agrees at 9 bases. Unmatched junction bases numbered 12, after V lost 5 bases and J lost 8 bases. Looked up from germline, CDR1 is SEHNR and CDR2 is FQNEAQ (reference sequence). CDR3 length: 15 amino acids.

V gene TRBV25-1 combines with J gene TRBJ2-1; 7 bases line up with TRBD1. Germline values: CDR1 MGHDK, CDR2 SYGVNS. The CDR3 is made up of 14 amino acids. The V and J ends lost 6 bases and 0 bases, in that order; junction bases with no gene match: 2. The CDR3 region is CASRDRASYNEQFF. In nucleotides, the CDR3 is TGTGCCAGCAGAGACAGGGCCTCCTACAATGAGCAGTTCTTC.

The chain recombines TRBV11-1 with TRBJ1-2; 7 positions match TRBD1. The CDR3 runs 14 residues. The germline V gene has CDR1 SGHAT and CDR2 FQDESV (reference sequence). Trimming cost V 4 bases and J 1 base; bases outside gene matches: 3. The CDR3 region is CASSSGQVNYGYTF. The CDR3 region has the DNA TGTGCCAGCAGCTCCGGACAGGTTAACTATGGCTACACCTTC.

The chain combines TRBV7-9 with TRBJ1-2, with D perhaps TRBD1 (6 bases). The germline CDR1 and CDR2 sequences are SEHNR and FQNEAQ (reference sequence). The V end lost 2 bases, the J end lost 6 bases, and 13 bases lay between the germline ends. The CDR3 is made up of 14 amino acids. This chain's CDR3 is CASSLSWGQHGYTF. Here the CDR3 DNA reads TGTGCCAGCAGCTTAAGCTGGGGGCAACATGGCTACACCTTC.